This T cell receptor (beta chain) was identified during a study of human T cells and chemical hapten exposure. General study points: Positive correlation was observed between PT1 expanded TCR counts and patch test score. Expanded TCR sets contained significantly more large CDR3 similarity clusters than controls.

TCRdb fed the RACE reads into MiXCR, producing one record per CDR3 protein. The sample shows about 80,000 distinct CDR3 sequences, around 15% of them seen only once. Germline V gene data show CDR1 as MNHEY and CDR2 as SMNVEV (reference sequence). The CDR3 has 14 residues. Trimming shortened V by 4 bases and J by 6 bases, and 15 bases separated the two germline ends. In regard to this clonotype: The antigen remains unidentified.

Time point noted: pre-sensitization, week 0. Described treatment: therapeutic diphenylcyclopropenone sensitization with weekly scalp DPC. Each patch test followed a blood draw. The gene calls are TRBV27 and TRBJ1-2, with D possibly matching TRBD1 (5 bases). The origin of this receptor is a woman between 50 and 59 years old with alopecia areata. Some clones in this sample may be carry-over from other donors' samples. The input for sequencing was whole blood, taken in connection with sensitization to the hapten diphenylcyclopropenone (DPC). CDR3 protein: CASSYRDSRDGYTF. Here the CDR3 DNA reads TGTGCCAGCAGTTACCGGGACTCGCGAGATGGCTACACCTTC.